One T cell receptor (beta chain) is described in this entry. The antigen is not known. J gave up 4 bases and V 5 bases, and 11 bases lay outside the gene matches. The CDR3 spans 16 residues. CDR1 and CDR2 from the germline V gene are MDHEN and SYDVKM. The source of the sample is a study of T cell responses to AZD1222 COVID-19 vaccine. Study-level results: Spike-specific TCR breadth and depth both grew after two AZD1222 doses. Clonal diversity was possibly underestimated, and white British individuals and females predominated among donors. Targeting of unmutated variant regions was reportedly seen in nearly half of spike-specific TCRs.

Some clones are missing from TCRdb's copy, which holds only in-frame ones; the method was immunoSEQ multiplex PCR. The sample records 95,000 or so clones, 70% to 90% being singletons. The TCR comes from an adult in good health. Here the sequenced sample was peripheral blood, taken on day 0 of AZD1222 vaccination. The rearrangement joins TRBV28 to TRBJ1-3; 7 bases are shared with TRBD1. Here the CDR3 DNA reads TGTGCCAGCAGTACCTCTTTCAGGGGGTCGGGAAACACCATATATTTT. Residues: CASSTSFRGSGNTIYF.